Below, 15 T cell receptor beta chains from the same sample are listed, as sequenced in a study of beta chain features in type 1 diabetes. These receptors lack a known antigen. The investigators reverse transcribed all of the isolated RNA, so they sequenced expressed TCRB transcripts. Sequencing used immunoSEQ multiplex PCR; TCRdb keeps in-frame clones, though not all of them. The repertoire has roughly 340,000 clones, approximately 13% of them found once; the top ten carry roughly 0.015%. Study results and limitations: Moderately but significantly shorter TCRB CDR3s were found in Type 1 diabetes patients in all four CD4+ subsets.

The sequenced sample was naive CD4+ T cells from blood. These receptors were obtained from a woman younger than 35 with type 1 diabetes.

This clone was detected only a few times. The chain has TRBV7-9 and TRBJ1-4, with 8 bases fitting TRBD1. Germline CDR1 is SEHNR and CDR2 is FQNEAQ (reference sequence). Germline trimming cut 1 base from V and 7 bases from J; bases unmatched to any gene: 11. The CDR3 sequence is 17 residues long. The DNA for the CDR3 is TGTGCCAGCAGCTTAGACCCCGGACAGGGAGCGTCTGAAAAACTGTTTTTT. This translates into CASSLDPGQGASEKLFF.

This clone has more than one count but fewer than ten. The chain couples TRBV4-3 to TRBJ1-5; a weak D match, TRBD1 (5 bases). CDR3 length: 15 amino acids. Trimming cost V 4 bases and J 5 bases, with 15 bases left between them. CDR1 and CDR2 from the germline V gene are LGHNA and YSLEER. CDR3 sequence (DNA): TGCGCCAGCAGCCTGGAGGTGGGACTGGATCAGCCCCAGCATTTT. It codes for CASSLEVGLDQPQHF.

The rearrangement links TRBV12-5 to TRBJ2-3; 9 positions match TRBD2. The CDR3 contains 15 residues. Germline CDR1 is LGHNT and CDR2 is FRNRAP. With V trimmed by 0 bases and J by 5 bases, 3 bases remained unmatched. The CDR3 here is CASGLVLAGGDTQYF. The CDR3 region has the DNA TGTGCTAGTGGTTTGGTACTAGCGGGCGGAGATACGCAGTATTTT.

This clone appeared a few times. The chain employs TRBV6-5 and TRBJ1-1; D is ambiguous. V lost 2 bases to trimming and J lost 1 base, with 5 bases between them. The CDR3 length is 13 residues. The germline V gene has CDR1 MNHEY and CDR2 SVGAGI. The DNA of the CDR3 is TGTGCCAGCAGTTACGCAGGGAACACTGAAGCTTTCTTT. Its translation: CASSYAGNTEAFF.

The genes are TRBV5-6 and TRBJ2-5; 7 nucleotides align to TRBD1. The V segment lost 3 bases and the J segment 2 bases; nucleotides outside the gene matches: 1. Germline V CDR1 and CDR2: SGHDT, YYEEEE. There are 13 residues in the CDR3. The CDR3 is CASSYRGQETQYF. CDR3 bases: TGTGCCAGCAGCTACAGGGGTCAAGAGACCCAGTACTTC.

The chain carries TRBV6-5 and TRBJ2-3; D unresolved. CDR3 length: 13 amino acids. In germline, CDR1 is MNHEY, CDR2 SVGAGI. Between the trimmed V and J ends, which lost 6 bases and 0 bases, there was a span of 7 bases. DNA of the CDR3: TGTGCCAGCAGAAGAACTAGCACAGATACGCAGTATTTT. Encoded protein: CASRRTSTDTQYF.

The sample holds a few counts of this clone. The gene calls are TRBV2 and TRBJ2-1; weak D call: TRBD2 (5 bases). Germline-derived CDR1 and CDR2 are SNHLY and FYNNEI. The CDR3 covers 12 residues. V dropped 5 bases and J dropped 7 bases, with 9 bases sitting between them. The CDR3 DNA reads TGTGCCAGCAGTTGGACTGCTAATGAGCAGTTCTTC. Translating it yields CASSWTANEQFF.

This clone was counted between two and nine times. The chain recombines TRBV14 with TRBJ2-1; 10 bases map to TRBD2. The CDR3 totals 16 residues. In germline, CDR1 is SGHDN, CDR2 FVKESK. V lost 4 bases, J lost 6 bases, and 9 bases stayed unmatched. CDR3 region: CASSLTSGNIGNEQFF. CDR3 in DNA: TGTGCCAGCAGCCTAACTAGCGGGAATATAGGCAATGAGCAGTTCTTC.

The sample holds a few counts of this clone. The J gene is TRBJ2-2, the V gene TRBV4-3; 8 bases fit TRBD2. CDR3 length: 15 residues. The germline CDR1 and CDR2 sequences are LGHNA and YSLEER. V gave up 6 bases and J gave up 6 bases; unmatched junction bases: 9. CDR3 residues: CASRAGTSDSGELFF. CDR3 bases: TGCGCCAGCAGGGCCGGGACTAGTGATTCCGGGGAGCTGTTTTTT.

This chain links TRBV19 with TRBJ2-5, with 10 bases that match TRBD1. CDR3 size: 13 residues. J lost 2 bases, V lost 8 bases, and 2 bases had no gene match. CDR1 and CDR2 from the germline V gene are LNHDA and SQIVND (reference sequence). The CDR3 DNA reads TGTGCCAGTGGGACAGGGGTACAAGAGACCCAGTACTTC. This translates into CASGTGVQETQYF.

The chain carries TRBV30 and TRBJ2-1; D gene uncertain. Germline values: CDR1 GTSNPN, CDR2 SVGIG (reference sequence). The ends were cut back, 0 bases at V and 4 bases at J, with 7 bases in the middle. This CDR3 is 13 amino acids long. CDR3 sequence: CAWSVREYNEQFF. The CDR3 nucleotides are TGTGCCTGGAGTGTACGAGAATACAATGAGCAGTTCTTC. Full variable domain (missing parts from reference TRBV30 and TRBJ2-1): SQTIHQWPATLVQPVGSPLSLECTVEGTSNPNLYWYRQAAGRGLQLLFYSVGIGQISSEVPQNLSASRPQDRQFILSSKKLLLSDSGFYLCAWSVREYNEQFFGPGTRLTVL.

This rearrangement joins TRBV14 to TRBJ2-5, with 7 bases lining up with TRBD1. V shed 4 bases, J shed 7 bases, and the junction held 12 bases outside the gene matches. The CDR3 has 15 amino acids. Germline V CDR1 and CDR2: SGHDN, FVKESK. The DNA for the CDR3 is TGTGCCAGCAGCCCTTACACCGGGACAGTGGGGACCCAGTACTTC. Protein: CASSPYTGTVGTQYF.

The gene calls are TRBV30 and TRBJ2-5, with D possibly being TRBD2 (6 bases). The CDR3 spans 10 residues. V was trimmed by 5 bases and J by 5 bases, leaving 6 bases between them. From germline, CDR1 is GTSNPN and CDR2 SVGIG (reference sequence). CDR3 amino acids: CAWGGETQYF. The CDR3 region has the DNA TGTGCCTGGGGGGGGGAGACCCAGTACTTC.

This clone was counted at least ten times. The gene calls are TRBV29-1 and TRBJ2-6; the match to TRBD1 covers 9 bases. With 6 bases clipped from V and 1 base from J, the junction kept 4 bases outside the gene matches. The CDR3 is 15 residues long. Germline V gives CDR1 SQVTM, CDR2 ANQGSEA. This chain's CDR3 is CSVGQGTSGANVLTF. The CDR3, as DNA: TGCAGCGTCGGACAGGGGACATCTGGGGCCAACGTCCTGACTTTC.

This chain links TRBV6-9 with TRBJ2-7; tentatively, D is TRBD1 (5 bases). CDR1 is MNHGY and CDR2 is SVAAGI in the germline V gene. The CDR3 contains 15 residues. V lost 5 bases, J lost 2 bases, and 16 bases lay in between. The CDR3 loop reads CASSPGHFRPYEQYF. DNA of the CDR3: TGTGCCAGCAGTCCCGGACACTTTCGGCCCTACGAGCAGTACTTC.